This T cell receptor (beta chain) was captured by sequencing in a study of T cells in localized non-small cell lung cancer. This clone has just a few counts. Some clones are missing from TCRdb's copy, which holds only in-frame ones; the method was immunoSEQ multiplex PCR. The table records thousands of clones, roughly 30% of them present only once. V was pared by 3 bases and J by 0 bases, with 18 bases between. The germline V gene has CDR1 SGHTA and CDR2 FQGNSA. This CDR3 comprises 18 residues. The sequencing here drew on lung tumor tissue, taken before any cancer treatment. The gene calls are TRBV7-2 and TRBJ1-3; tentatively, D is TRBD1 (5 bases). This TCR was sampled from a man aged 18 to 49 with stage I lung adenocarcinoma. CDR3 residues: CASSFRQFHHPSGNTIYF. CDR3 nucleotides: TGTGCCAGCAGCTTTAGACAGTTCCACCACCCCTCTGGAAACACCATATATTTT. Full variable domain (remainder filled in from reference TRBV7-2 and TRBJ1-3): GAGVSQSPSNKVTEKGKDVELRCDPISGHTALYWYRQSLGQGLEFLIYFQGNSAPDKSGLPSDRFSAERTGGSVSTLTIQRTQQEDSAVYLCASSFRQFHHPSGNTIYFGEGSWLTVV.